Listed below are T cell receptor beta chains from one sample, sequenced in a study of control samples from healthy donors and cancer patients. Some clones are missing from TCRdb's copy, which holds only in-frame ones; the method was immunoSEQ multiplex PCR. The sample contains 90,000 to 150,000 clones, 87% of which appear only once. Sequenced material: blood. These receptors came from a man aged 25-40 years in good health. Each CDR3 is given with its conserved first and last residue. The D gene is left open where the match is weak. Clone size is given for some rows only: seen once, a few or many times, or a class if the clone is expanded.

clone_size: .; j_call: TRBJ1-1; v_call: TRBV5-1; d_call: .; cdr3_aa: CASSPISGTEAFF; cdr3_nt: TGCGCCAGCTCCCCTATTTCCGGGACTGAAGCTTTCTTT
clone_size: medium-sized; j_call: TRBJ2-1; v_call: TRBV5-1; d_call: TRBD2; cdr3_aa: CASSLGRFERGSNEQFF; cdr3_nt: TGCGCCAGCAGCTTGGGTCGGTTTGAGCGGGGGTCCAATGAGCAGTTCTTC
clone_size: .; j_call: TRBJ1-2; v_call: TRBV25-1; d_call: .; cdr3_aa: CASSEYGQHYGYTF; cdr3_nt: TGTGCCAGCAGTGAATATGGGCAGCACTATGGCTACACCTTC
clone_size: .; j_call: TRBJ1-2; v_call: TRBV6-1; d_call: TRBD1; cdr3_aa: CASSEATTGGTIF; cdr3_nt: TGTGCCAGCAGTGAAGCTACTACAGGGGGCACGATCTTC
clone_size: .; j_call: TRBJ2-7; v_call: TRBV4-1; d_call: TRBD1; cdr3_aa: CASSRQGRNEQYF; cdr3_nt: TGCGCCAGCAGTCGACAGGGGAGGAACGAGCAGTACTTC
clone_size: .; j_call: TRBJ1-4; v_call: TRBV5-8; d_call: .; cdr3_aa: CASSRLWANEKLFF; cdr3_nt: TGTGCCAGCAGCCGCCTGTGGGCTAATGAAAAACTGTTTTTT
clone_size: .; j_call: TRBJ2-5; v_call: TRBV11-3; d_call: .; cdr3_aa: CASSRDGETQYF; cdr3_nt: TGTGCCAGCAGTCGTGATGGAGAGACCCAGTACTTC
clone_size: .; j_call: TRBJ1-1; v_call: TRBV9; d_call: .; cdr3_aa: CASSVELYTEAFF; cdr3_nt: TGTGCCAGCAGCGTGGAACTGTACACTGAAGCTTTCTTT
clone_size: .; j_call: TRBJ2-7; v_call: TRBV12-3/TRBV12-4; d_call: .; cdr3_aa: CASSLQGTYEQYF; cdr3_nt: TGTGCCAGCAGTTTGCAGGGAACCTACGAGCAGTACTTC
clone_size: .; j_call: TRBJ2-5; v_call: TRBV7-2; d_call: .; cdr3_aa: CASSLEHGPGRETQYF; cdr3_nt: TGTGCCAGCAGCTTAGAGCACGGGCCAGGGAGGGAGACCCAGTACTTC
clone_size: once; j_call: TRBJ1-5; v_call: TRBV6-2/TRBV6-3; d_call: .; cdr3_aa: CASSTWTVTGNQPQHF; cdr3_nt: TGTGCCAGCAGTACATGGACAGTCACAGGCAATCAGCCCCAGCATTTT
clone_size: .; j_call: TRBJ1-1; v_call: TRBV7-9; d_call: TRBD1; cdr3_aa: CASSFTGGEAFF; cdr3_nt: TGTGCCAGCAGCTTCACAGGGGGCGAAGCTTTCTTT
clone_size: few; j_call: TRBJ2-3; v_call: TRBV7-2; d_call: TRBD2; cdr3_aa: CASSLLSGGRTDTQYF; cdr3_nt: TGTGCCAGCAGCCTACTTAGCGGGGGTCGCACAGATACGCAGTATTTT
clone_size: .; j_call: TRBJ1-5; v_call: TRBV15; d_call: .; cdr3_aa: CATGRGDTNSNQPQHF; cdr3_nt: TGTGCCACGGGGAGGGGGGACACTAATAGCAATCAGCCCCAGCATTTT
clone_size: .; j_call: TRBJ1-1; v_call: TRBV3-1/TRBV3-2; d_call: .; cdr3_aa: CASSQAVPGANAFF; cdr3_nt: TGTGCCAGCAGCCAAGCAGTACCGGGGGCTAACGCTTTCTTT
clone_size: .; j_call: TRBJ1-1; v_call: TRBV12-3/TRBV12-4; d_call: .; cdr3_aa: CATGNSEAFF; cdr3_nt: TGTGCCACCGGTAACTCTGAAGCTTTCTTT
clone_size: .; j_call: TRBJ1-5; v_call: TRBV24-1; d_call: .; cdr3_aa: CATGEGTSNQPQHF; cdr3_nt: TGTGCCACCGGGGAGGGGACTAGCAATCAGCCCCAGCATTTT
clone_size: .; j_call: TRBJ2-2; v_call: TRBV27; d_call: .; cdr3_aa: CASSRTQGDTGELFF; cdr3_nt: TGTGCCAGCAGTCGTACGCAGGGTGACACCGGGGAGCTGTTTTTT
clone_size: .; j_call: TRBJ1-4; v_call: TRBV3-1/TRBV3-2; d_call: .; cdr3_aa: CASSQQTTNEKLFF; cdr3_nt: TGTGCCAGCAGCCAACAGACAACTAATGAAAAACTGTTTTTT
clone_size: .; j_call: TRBJ2-5; v_call: TRBV11-2; d_call: .; cdr3_aa: CASSSGKGRQETQYF; cdr3_nt: TGTGCCAGCAGCTCCGGTAAGGGGCGGCAAGAGACCCAGTACTTC
clone_size: .; j_call: TRBJ1-1; v_call: TRBV4-1; d_call: .; cdr3_aa: CASSHSGGTIAFF; cdr3_nt: TGCGCCAGCAGCCATTCGGGTGGGACAATAGCTTTCTTT
clone_size: .; j_call: TRBJ2-1; v_call: TRBV20-1; d_call: .; cdr3_aa: CSASYNEQFF; cdr3_nt: TGCAGTGCTAGTTACAATGAGCAGTTCTTC
clone_size: .; j_call: TRBJ2-1; v_call: TRBV2; d_call: TRBD1; cdr3_aa: CASKGDRAGNNEQFF; cdr3_nt: TGTGCCAGCAAGGGGGACAGGGCCGGCAACAATGAGCAGTTCTTC
clone_size: .; j_call: TRBJ2-7; v_call: TRBV29-1; d_call: TRBD1; cdr3_aa: CSVDQGAYEQYF; cdr3_nt: TGCAGCGTTGATCAGGGGGCCTACGAGCAGTACTTC
clone_size: .; j_call: TRBJ1-4; v_call: TRBV14; d_call: .; cdr3_aa: CASSQEETASTNEKLFF; cdr3_nt: TGTGCCAGCAGCCAAGAAGAGACAGCTTCAACTAATGAAAAACTGTTTTTT
clone_size: .; j_call: TRBJ1-1; v_call: TRBV12-3/TRBV12-4; d_call: .; cdr3_aa: CASKANRRGEAFF; cdr3_nt: TGTGCCAGCAAGGCGAACAGGAGGGGTGAAGCTTTCTTT
clone_size: once; j_call: TRBJ1-2; v_call: TRBV7-3; d_call: .; cdr3_aa: CASSLSPRTPDTGYTF; cdr3_nt: TGTGCCAGCAGCTTAAGCCCCAGGACCCCCGACACAGGCTACACCTTC
clone_size: few; j_call: TRBJ1-1; v_call: TRBV19; d_call: TRBD1; cdr3_aa: CATLTGSTEAFF; cdr3_nt: TGTGCCACTTTGACAGGGAGCACTGAAGCTTTCTTT
clone_size: .; j_call: TRBJ1-3; v_call: TRBV3-1/TRBV3-2; d_call: .; cdr3_aa: CASSPWDSGNTIYF; cdr3_nt: TGTGCCAGCAGCCCCTGGGATTCTGGAAACACCATATATTTT
clone_size: .; j_call: TRBJ2-7; v_call: TRBV7-2; d_call: TRBD1; cdr3_aa: CASSSDRGNEQYF; cdr3_nt: TGTGCCAGCAGCTCGGACAGGGGCAACGAGCAGTACTTC
clone_size: .; j_call: TRBJ1-3; v_call: TRBV5-8; d_call: .; cdr3_aa: CASRPGRRNTIYF; cdr3_nt: TGTGCCAGCAGACCGGGGCGGCGAAACACCATATATTTT
clone_size: .; j_call: TRBJ1-6; v_call: TRBV30; d_call: .; cdr3_aa: CAWSASEDSPLHF; cdr3_nt: TGTGCCTGGAGTGCATCGGAGGATTCACCCCTCCACTTT
clone_size: .; j_call: TRBJ1-2; v_call: TRBV19; d_call: .; cdr3_aa: CASRVRQVSYGYTF; cdr3_nt: TGTGCCAGTAGGGTGAGGCAGGTCTCCTATGGCTACACCTTC
clone_size: .; j_call: TRBJ2-7; v_call: TRBV7-9; d_call: TRBD2; cdr3_aa: CASSLGRAYEQYF; cdr3_nt: TGTGCCAGCAGCTTGGGGAGGGCCTACGAGCAGTACTTC
clone_size: .; j_call: TRBJ1-1; v_call: TRBV2; d_call: .; cdr3_aa: CASGKQNTEAFF; cdr3_nt: TGTGCCAGCGGCAAGCAGAACACTGAAGCTTTCTTT